The present T cell receptor beta chain was sequenced within a study of naive and memory T cell subsets. Findings and caveats of the study: A clonotype means one alpha or beta sequence, not an alpha/beta pair.

From the second PCR step, alpha and beta chains were amplified apart. Cells stained for CD3, CD4, CD8, CD45RA, CD27 and viability were sorted into four CD45RA/CD27 subsets. As to this clonotype: The antigen remains unidentified.

There are 16 residues in the CDR3. Trimming took 3 bases from V and 5 from J, leaving 18 bases between them. Germline values: CDR1 KGHSH, CDR2 LQKENI. Two oligonucleotides, mixed equimolar, formed the beta constant-region primer covering TRBC1 and TRBC2. Ligated cDNA was amplified by four rounds of PCR with nested alpha and beta constant-region primers and SP2. TCRdb processed the UMI-ligation and nested PCR reads anew with MiXCR; each CDR3 protein has one entry. In the table there are 95,000 to 150,000 distinct CDR3 sequences, 35% to 40% of which are singletons. The clonotype originates from a human donor in good health. Input material: central memory CD4+ T cells from blood. The chain couples TRBV18 to TRBJ2-3; possibly TRBD1 or TRBD2 for D (6 bases each). CDR3 loop: CASSPRTQGRKDTQYF. In nucleotides, the CDR3 is TGTGCCAGCTCACCTCGTACGCAGGGGAGGAAAGATACGCAGTATTTT.